These 16 T cell receptor beta chains share one sample of origin, sequenced in a study of metastatic and nonmetastatic thyroid tumors. TCRdb re-called the PCR reads with MiXCR. The sample contains about 16,000 clones, roughly 26% of which appear only once. None of the patients had undergone any treatment ahead of thyroid surgery. The sequenced sample consisted of adjacent normal tissue. These receptors were obtained from a female donor with papillary thyroid cancer or a benign thyroid nodule (not recorded which). Some clones in this sample may be carry-over from other donors' samples.

The sample holds many counts of this clone. The rearrangement joins TRBV2 to TRBJ2-7; 8 bases are shared with TRBD1. CDR3 size: 15 residues. J lost 7 bases, V lost 2 bases, and 10 bases had no gene match. CDR1 is SNHLY and CDR2 is FYNNEI in the germline V gene. In DNA form, the CDR3 reads TGTGCCAGCAGTGAAAATTACAGGGGGTCTGGGGAGCAGTACTTC. Residues: CASSENYRGSGEQYF.

The CDR3: CAWVPGRTDTQYF. In nucleotides, the CDR3 is TGTGCCTGGGTGCCAGGGAGAACAGATACGCAGTATTTT. J is TRBJ2-3 and V is TRBV30, with D tentatively TRBD1 or TRBD2 (5 bases each). The V end lost 5 bases, the J end lost 3 bases, and 12 bases lay between the germline ends. This CDR3 is built from 13 residues. Germline loops: CDR1 GTSNPN, CDR2 SVGIG (reference sequence). Supplemented by reference TRBV30 and TRBJ2-3, the full variable domain reads SQTIHQWPATLVQPVGSPLSLECTVEGTSNPNLYWYRQAAGRGLQLLFYSVGIGQISSEVPQNLSASRPQDRQFILSSKKLLLSDSGFYLCAWVPGRTDTQYFGPGTRLTVL.

A word on this clone: Relative to the germline gene, one junction end is altered; a read error may explain this. The chain is built from TRBV6-1 and TRBJ2-2; D might be TRBD2 (5 bases). Germline lookup yields CDR1 MNHNS and CDR2 SASEGT. The CDR3 loop spans 10 amino acids. The CDR3 DNA follows: TGTGCCAGTCGTGACGGGGAGCTGTTCTTT. This encodes CASRDGELFF.

DNA of the CDR3: TGTGCCAGCAGTATCACTGCCTCTGGGGCCAACGTCCTGACTTTC. Protein sequence: CASSITASGANVLTF. The chain has TRBV6-1 and TRBJ2-6; D unclear. The CDR3 runs to 15 residues. The germline CDR1 and CDR2 sequences are MNHNS and SASEGT. V lost 5 bases and J lost 0, with 8 bases in between.

The chain uses TRBV5-1 and TRBJ2-5, with 9 bases that match TRBD2. CDR1 and CDR2 from the germline V gene are SGHRS and YFSETQ. This CDR3 is 16 amino acids long. Trimming took 1 base from V and 4 from J; bases not matched to a gene: 8. The CDR3 DNA sequence: TGCGCCAGCAGCTTGACGTCTAGCGGGGTTGCAGAGACCCAGTACTTC. This sequence encodes CASSLTSSGVAETQYF.

This clone was observed a few times. This chain links TRBV12-3 or TRBV12-4 with TRBJ2-5; TRBD2 matches 10 bases. The V gene end was trimmed by 5 bases and the J gene end by 4 bases; junction bases not matched to a gene: 10. This CDR3 comprises 16 residues. The CDR3 loop reads CASSTIAGGRGETQYF. The CDR3 coding sequence is TGTGCCAGCAGTACGATAGCGGGGGGCCGGGGAGAGACCCAGTACTTC.

This clone was detected many times. The chain carries TRBV27 and TRBJ2-2; possibly TRBD1 for D (6 bases). Between the trimmed V and J ends, which lost 7 bases and 7 bases, there was a span of 16 bases. CDR3 length equals 14 residues. Germline V gene lookup returns CDR1 MNHEY and CDR2 SMNVEV (reference sequence). The CDR3 region has the DNA TGTGCCAGCAAATCCCAGGGGAATCACGGGGAGCTGTTTTTT. Its translation is CASKSQGNHGELFF.

By proportion, this clone is medium-sized. The V call is TRBV27, the J call TRBJ2-1; D ambiguous. Germline V gene data show CDR1 as MNHEY and CDR2 as SMNVEV (reference sequence). The CDR3 length is 12 residues. Trimming cost V 5 bases and J 7 bases, with 9 bases left between them. CDR3 in amino acids: CASSRIPNEQFF. In DNA, the CDR3 is TGTGCCAGCAGTAGGATCCCGAATGAGCAGTTCTTC.

This clone has just one count. V is TRBV5-1 and J is TRBJ2-7; D gene unclear. Germline lookup yields CDR1 SGHRS and CDR2 YFSETQ. Trimming left V 2 bases short and J 5 bases short, with 8 bases between. The CDR3 extends over 12 amino acids. The DNA of the CDR3 is TGCGCCAGCAGCTTTGGTAGGGACGAGCAGTACTTC. This sequence encodes CASSFGRDEQYF.

In this sample, this clone turned up a few times. The chain has TRBV27 and TRBJ1-2; a possible D gene is TRBD1 (5 bases). The germline V gene has CDR1 MNHEY and CDR2 SMNVEV (reference sequence). V was pared by 5 bases and J by 7 bases, with 11 bases between. The CDR3 loop spans 12 amino acids. CDR3: CASSDPGRGYTF. CDR3 DNA: TGTGCCAGCAGTGACCCGGGACGTGGCTACACCTTC.

This clone was seen more than once but under ten times. V is TRBV28 and J is TRBJ1-2; unclear D gene. V was trimmed by 6 bases and J by 4 bases, leaving 9 bases between them. The CDR3 has 12 amino acids. Germline CDR1 MDHEN, CDR2 SYDVKM. The CDR3 region is CASRDWTYGYTF. The CDR3 DNA reads as TGTGCCAGCAGGGACTGGACCTATGGCTACACCTTC.

The chain uses TRBV6-1 and TRBJ1-6, with 9 bases matching TRBD1. This CDR3 is 16 amino acids long. V shed 2 bases and J 7 bases; nucleotides not matched to a gene: 6. CDR1 MNHNS and CDR2 SASEGT come from the germline V gene. CDR3 coding DNA: TGTGCCAGCAGTGAACAGGCGGACAGGGGAAATTCACCCCTCCACTTT. This codes for CASSEQADRGNSPLHF.

The chain carries TRBV27 and TRBJ2-1, with 10 positions matching TRBD1. With V trimmed by 2 bases and J by 7 bases, 11 bases remained unmatched. Germline V gene sequence: CDR1 MNHEY, CDR2 SMNVEV (reference sequence). The CDR3 consists of 17 residues. Here the CDR3 reads CASSLRFRGQGWNEQFF. The CDR3 coding sequence is TGTGCCAGCAGTTTACGGTTTCGGGGACAGGGGTGGAATGAGCAGTTCTTC.

This clone was detected a few times. The V call is TRBV28, the J call TRBJ2-5; 7 bases line up with TRBD1. The CDR3 loop spans 14 amino acids. J gave up 1 base and V 2 bases, and 1 base lay outside the gene matches. Germline assignment: CDR1 MDHEN and CDR2 SYDVKM. The CDR3 is CASSLGDSQETQYF. The CDR3 nucleotides are TGTGCCAGCAGTTTAGGGGACAGCCAAGAGACCCAGTACTTC.

Within the sample, this clone is medium-sized. The J gene is TRBJ1-5, the V gene TRBV7-9; unclear D gene. Per the germline V gene, CDR1 is SEHNR and CDR2 is FQNEAQ (reference sequence). This CDR3 spans 13 amino acids. V lost 5 bases, J lost 6 bases, and 11 bases lay in between. In nucleotides, the CDR3 is TGTGCCAGCAGCCTGCAGACGGGTCAGCCCCAGCATTTT. Its protein is CASSLQTGQPQHF. Complete variable domain (other parts from reference TRBV7-9 and TRBJ1-5): DTGVSQNPRHKITKRGQNVTFRCDPISEHNRLYWYRQTLGQGPEFLTYFQNEAQLEKSRLLSDRFSAERPKGSFSTLEIQRTEQGDSAMYLCASSLQTGQPQHFGDGTRLSIL.

The CDR3 bases are TGCAGTGCGCTAGCGGTCTCTTATAGCGGGAGTAAAGAGACCCAGTACTTC. It translates to CSALAVSYSGSKETQYF. The rearrangement uses TRBV20-1 and TRBJ2-5, with 9 bases lining up with TRBD2. Germline V lookup: CDR1 DFQATT, CDR2 SNEGSKA (reference sequence). J gave up 3 bases and V 6 bases, and 17 bases lay outside the gene matches. The CDR3 is 17 residues long.